This T cell receptor (beta chain) derives from a study of a mutant IDH1 vaccine in newly diagnosed glioma. Repertoires were generated with immunoSEQ multiplex PCR, while TCRdb's copy carries only in-frame clones and drops some. The sample records approximately 60,000 clones, 70% to 90% being singletons. Time point denoted: week 5, during vaccination. In the vaccine, a single dose held 300 ug of the mutant IDH1 20-mer peptide, along with topical imiquimod. Only one count was recorded for this clone. The antigen is undetermined. Sample: PBMCs, taken from a glioma patient whose treatment included an IDH1 peptide vaccine. This TCR came from a middle-aged woman with glioma.

The CDR3 reads CASMTQGRATNEKLFF. CDR3 sequence (DNA): TGTGCCAGTATGACCCAGGGGCGGGCAACTAATGAAAAACTGTTTTTT. The chain uses TRBV19 and TRBJ1-4; D possibly corresponds to TRBD1 (6 bases). This CDR3 is 16 amino acids long. Germline values: CDR1 LNHDA, CDR2 SQIVND (reference sequence). The V end was cut by 7 bases, the J end by 0 bases, with 15 bases between.